The 22 T cell receptor beta chains in this list originate from one sample, sequenced in a study of prognosis after radiotherapy for stage I lung cancer. Genomic DNA yielded TCR beta CDR3, amplified by two-round multiplex PCR. It was primers specific to each TRBV and TRBJ gene that first-round PCR used. TCRdb ran MiXCR on the multiplex PCR reads and lists one entry per CDR3 protein. Of 10,000 to 15,000 distinct CDR3 sequences listed, 43% are singletons. The specimen comprised PBMCs, sampled before or after stereotactic body radiation therapy (not recorded which). The receptors stem from a donor aged 50 or older with non-small cell lung cancer.

On this clonotype: The junction does not match germline at one end; this may be a read error. V usage is TRBV24-1 and J usage is TRBJ1-5; D gene ambiguous. From germline, CDR1 is KGHDR and CDR2 SFDVKD. There are 14 residues in the CDR3. The CDR3 sequence is CATSEHGSNRPQHF. DNA for the CDR3: TGTGCCACCAGTGAACACGGTAGCAATCGGCCCCAGCATTTT.

A note on this clonotype: The junction departs from the called germline gene at one end, perhaps through a read error. The chain recombines TRBV6-2 or TRBV6-3 with TRBJ2-1; D remains unclear. Germline CDR1 reads MNHEY; CDR2 reads SVGEGT. This CDR3 is 14 amino acids long. This CDR3 reads CASSSSSLGNEQFF. The DNA of the CDR3 is TGTGCCAGCAGCAGTTCATCCCTGGGCAATGAGCAATTCTTC.

This clonotype has only a few counts. V and J are TRBV5-8 and TRBJ2-7; TRBD1 matches 10 bases. The junction had 5 bases not matched to a gene; V was cut back by 2 bases and J by 3 bases. This CDR3 has 15 residues. Germline-derived CDR1 and CDR2 are SGHTS and YDEGEE. CDR3 sequence: CASSFPGTGDYEQYF. The CDR3 nucleotides are TGTGCCAGCAGCTTCCCCGGGACAGGGGACTACGAGCAGTACTTC.

Comment on this clonotype: A single base separates this from a much larger clone, so it may be a read error. This sequence joins TRBV7-9 and TRBJ1-2, with D perhaps TRBD1 (5 bases). Germline loops: CDR1 SEHNR, CDR2 FQNEAQ (reference sequence). The CDR3 runs to 14 residues. Trimming shortened V by 7 bases and J by 4 bases, and 16 bases separated the two germline ends. CDR3 protein: CASIPTTGVYGYTF. The CDR3 DNA sequence: TGTGCCAGCATCCCGACCACAGGAGTCTATGGCTACACCTTC.

This chain joins TRBV28 and TRBJ1-6; the D gene is possibly TRBD1 (6 bases). CDR3 length: 14 residues. Trimming took 10 bases from V and 11 from J, leaving 21 bases between them. Germline V gene data show CDR1 as MDHEN and CDR2 as SYDVKM. The CDR3: CATASPGGATPLHF. In nucleotides, the CDR3 is TGTGCCACGGCGAGTCCCGGGGGCGCGACACCCCTCCACTTT.

Only one count was recorded for this clonotype. Its ends do not fully match the called genes, so a read error is possible. The chain is built from TRBV4-2 and TRBJ2-7; no clear D. This CDR3 has 13 amino acids. CDR1 is LGHNA and CDR2 is YNFKEQ in the germline V gene. CDR3 coding DNA: TGTGCTAGCAGCCCCCAGGTCAGCAACGAGCAGTACTTC. It codes for CASSPQVSNEQYF.

The chain carries TRBV28 and TRBJ2-1; no firm D call. The CDR3 totals 12 residues. V lost 5 bases and J lost 7, with 9 bases in between. The germline CDR1 and CDR2 sequences are MDHEN and SYDVKM. This CDR3 is CASSRLGNEQFF. The CDR3 nucleotides read TGTGCCAGCAGTCGCTTAGGGAATGAGCAGTTCTTC.

Relative to its sample, this clonotype is medium-sized. The chain employs TRBV24-1 and TRBJ2-1; D is unclear. CDR1 and CDR2 from the germline V gene are KGHDR and SFDVKD. Deletions cut 4 bases from V and 10 bases from J, with 10 bases between. CDR3 length: 12 residues. For the CDR3, the DNA is TGTGCCACCAGTGACTACTTGGACGAGCAGTTCTTC. Translated: CATSDYLDEQFF.

J is TRBJ1-2 and V is TRBV6-1; 8 nucleotides match TRBD1. CDR3 size: 13 residues. V dropped 10 bases and J dropped 8; count of bases not matched to a gene: 12. Per the germline V gene, CDR1 is MNHNS and CDR2 is SASEGT. The CDR3 sequence is CAIIYDRGGGYTF. CDR3 coding DNA: TGTGCCATCATCTATGACAGGGGCGGAGGCTACACCTTC.

The chain couples TRBV6-1 to TRBJ2-7; D assignment may be TRBD1 or TRBD2 (5 bases each). This CDR3 has 18 residues. V gave up 3 bases and J gave up 5 bases, with 26 bases separating them. Germline V gene lookup returns CDR1 MNHNS and CDR2 SASEGT. The CDR3 spells CASSDASSQHGTGNEQYF. CDR3 sequence (DNA): TGTGCCAGCAGTGACGCCAGCAGCCAACACGGGACCGGCAACGAGCAGTACTTC.

Regarding this clonotype: Since a much larger clone is just one base distant, this may be a read error. The chain has TRBV5-4 and TRBJ2-7; TRBD2 agrees at 7 bases. Germline V gene lookup returns CDR1 SGHNT and CDR2 YYREEE (reference sequence). Germline trimming cut 5 bases from V and 2 bases from J; bases unmatched to any gene: 10. The CDR3 contains 15 residues. The CDR3 is CASRLGLAVPYEQYF. The CDR3 DNA is TGTGCCAGCAGGCTGGGGCTAGCGGTGCCCTACGAGCAGTACTTC.

This clonotype was recorded many times. The chain carries TRBV19 and TRBJ1-5, with D uncertain. The CDR3 runs 15 residues. V dropped 0 bases and J dropped 1 base, with 7 bases sitting between them. In germline, CDR1 is LNHDA, CDR2 SQIVND (reference sequence). This CDR3 is CASSIDLWSNQPQHF. The CDR3 DNA sequence: TGTGCCAGTAGTATAGATCTATGGAGCAATCAGCCCCAGCATTTT.

This clonotype is medium-sized by share. This chain links TRBV5-1 with TRBJ2-2; D may be TRBD1 (6 bases). Germline CDR1 and CDR2: SGHRS and YFSETQ. V was trimmed by 5 bases and J by 2 bases, leaving 10 bases between them. The CDR3 is made up of 14 amino acids. DNA for the CDR3: TGCGCCAGCAGAACAGGGTCAAACACCGGGGAGCTGTTTTTT. As protein: CASRTGSNTGELFF.

This clonotype was recorded at least ten times. The chain has TRBV20-1 and TRBJ1-1, with D hard to call. Germline loops: CDR1 DFQATT, CDR2 SNEGSKA (reference sequence). CDR3 size: 15 residues. V was shortened by 5 bases and J by 1 base, with 17 bases between the two germline ends. Written as DNA, the CDR3 is TGCAGTGCTGTCCCAACTATTAACGCGAACACTGAAGCTTTCTTT. It is translated as CSAVPTINANTEAFF.

This clonotype was observed many times. V usage is TRBV7-2 and J usage is TRBJ2-7, with TRBD2 matching 14 bases. CDR1 and CDR2 from the germline V gene are SGHTA and FQGNSA. V lost 5 bases to trimming and J lost 7 bases; unmatched junction nucleotides: 13. This CDR3 is built from 17 residues. CDR3: CASSVGLAGAGGREQYF. In DNA, the CDR3 is TGTGCCAGCAGCGTGGGACTAGCGGGGGCCGGGGGACGGGAGCAGTACTTC.

To note about this clonotype: It differs at one base from a far larger clone, so likely a read error. This chain joins TRBV7-9 and TRBJ2-3; no reliable D call. CDR1 is SEHNR, CDR2 FQNEAQ, per germline (reference sequence). The CDR3 contains 14 residues. Trimming shortened V by 3 bases and J by 7 bases, and 14 bases separated the two germline ends. Here the CDR3 DNA reads TGTGCCAGCAGCTTTCAGTGGGATTCAAATACGCAGTATTTT. Residues: CASSFQWDSNTQYF.

This clonotype was recorded many times. The chain couples TRBV6-1 to TRBJ2-1, with D perhaps given as TRBD1 or TRBD2 (5 bases each). The V gene lost 9 bases and the J gene lost 0 bases, with 18 bases spanning the gap. CDR3 size: 16 residues. Germline V gene lookup returns CDR1 MNHNS and CDR2 SASEGT. The CDR3 is CARRGQDMTSYNEQFF. CDR3 nucleotide sequence: TGTGCCAGAAGAGGGCAGGACATGACCTCCTACAATGAGCAGTTCTTC.

About this clonotype itself: This could be a read error, since a much larger clone is one nucleotide away. V usage is TRBV6-1 and J usage is TRBJ2-4; TRBD1 matches 9 bases. The V gene's germline CDR1 is MNHNS and CDR2 SASEGT. CDR3 size: 14 residues. The DNA for the CDR3 is TGTGCCAGCAGTCAGGACAGGGGTGGAAACAATCAGTACTTC. Amino acids: CASSQDRGGNNQYF.

This clonotype is judged medium-sized. The rearrangement uses TRBV27 and TRBJ1-6; D might be TRBD1 (6 bases). The CDR3 has 15 amino acids. Trimming took 5 bases from V and 7 from J, leaving 15 bases between them. Germline CDR1 reads MNHEY; CDR2 reads SMNVEV (reference sequence). Here the CDR3 reads CASSRQGPWNSPLHF. The DNA for the CDR3 is TGTGCCAGCAGTCGGCAGGGGCCCTGGAATTCACCCCTCCACTTT.

V usage is TRBV5-1 and J usage is TRBJ2-3, with D possibly TRBD2 on 5 matching bases. V lost 6 bases and J 0 bases, leaving 11 bases between the germline ends. Germline CDR1 SGHRS, CDR2 YFSETQ. CDR3 length: 14 residues. The CDR3 region has the DNA TGCGCCAGCACTGACCGGGGTAGCACAGATACGCAGTATTTT. This translates into CASTDRGSTDTQYF.

This clonotype was observed many times. The V and J genes are TRBV24-1 and TRBJ2-1; no clear D. V lost 0 bases and J 10 bases, leaving 9 bases between the germline ends. This CDR3 is built from 13 residues. Germline V lookup: CDR1 KGHDR, CDR2 SFDVKD. CDR3 sequence: CATSDLPGKEQFF. The DNA of the CDR3 is TGTGCCACCAGTGATTTGCCCGGTAAGGAGCAGTTCTTC.

This chain links TRBV9 with TRBJ1-6; D ambiguous. CDR1 and CDR2 (germline): SGDLS, YYNGEE. This CDR3 has 13 amino acids. The V end was cut by 4 bases, the J end by 6 bases, with 8 bases between. The CDR3 DNA follows: TGTGCCAGCAGCATCTCGCCTAATTCACCCCTCCACTTT. Translation: CASSISPNSPLHF.